The 19 T cell receptor beta chains listed next were all sequenced from one sample in a study of T cells after yellow fever vaccination. TCRdb re-called the 5' RACE reads with MiXCR, one entry per CDR3 protein. There are approximately 93,000 distinct CDR3 sequences in the sample; 5.8% occur only once, and over 40% lies in the top ten. Source: CD8+ T cells sorted from PBMCs, taken 10 days after the yellow fever booster vaccination. The receptor source for this set is a young man who received the YFV17D yellow fever vaccine.

This clonotype was counted only a few times. The chain joins TRBV6-5 to TRBJ2-5; D ambiguous. This CDR3 spans 16 amino acids. Trimming took off 0 bases at V and 5 bases at J, with 16 bases between the two ends. Germline V gene sequence: CDR1 MNHEY, CDR2 SVGAGI. The CDR3 here is CASSYSIIRWWETQYF. As DNA, the CDR3 is TGTGCCAGCAGTTACTCGATAATCAGATGGTGGGAGACCCAGTACTTC.

This clonotype turned up a few times. CDR3 sequence reads: CATSGPGQSRAQHF. The CDR3 region has the DNA TGTGCCACCAGTGGTCCGGGCCAGTCAAGGGCCCAGCATTTT. V usage is TRBV24-1 and J usage is TRBJ1-5; D remains ambiguous. The CDR3 consists of 14 residues. V shed 5 bases and J shed 11 bases, with 18 bases lying between them. Per the germline V gene, CDR1 is KGHDR and CDR2 is SFDVKD.

This clonotype was picked up many times. CDR3: CASSWGQSNQPQHF. The CDR3 DNA reads as TGTGCCAGCAGCTGGGGACAGAGCAATCAGCCCCAGCATTTT. The chain is built from TRBV13 and TRBJ1-5; 7 bases align to TRBD1. Germline V gene data show CDR1 as PRHDT and CDR2 as FYEKMQ (reference sequence). V lost 4 bases to trimming and J lost 1 base; unmatched junction nucleotides: 1. The CDR3 has 14 residues.

This clonotype was found many times. The gene calls are TRBV12-3 or TRBV12-4 and TRBJ2-1; the D gene is possibly TRBD2 (7 bases). The CDR3 spans 15 residues. The V gene lost 3 bases and the J gene lost 8 bases, with 17 bases spanning the gap. CDR3: CASSFNGGPNDEQFF. CDR3 nucleotides: TGTGCCAGCAGTTTTAACGGGGGGCCTAACGATGAGCAGTTCTTC.

This clonotype was seen more than once but under ten times. CDR3 DNA: TGTGCCAGCAGCTTAGCACCCTATCCCGCCCCGGGTCGCCCTCAGGACGAGCAGTACTTC. This sequence encodes CASSLAPYPAPGRPQDEQYF. This rearrangement joins TRBV7-2 to TRBJ2-7; D ambiguous. The CDR3 extends over 20 amino acids. Per germline, CDR1 SGHTA and CDR2 FQGNSA. With 0 bases removed from V and 5 bases from J, the gap between germline ends came to 29 bases.

The sample holds many counts of this clonotype. This sequence joins TRBV12-3 or TRBV12-4 and TRBJ1-2; D is unresolved. Trimming pared 5 bases from V and 8 bases from J, leaving 15 bases between. This CDR3 contains 13 residues. DNA of the CDR3: TGTGCCAGCAGTAGGACGGGCTTAGAGGGCTACACCTTC. This sequence encodes CASSRTGLEGYTF.

This clonotype has more than one count but fewer than ten. The V call is TRBV7-9, the J call TRBJ2-3; 9 nucleotides agree with TRBD1. V lost 4 bases to trimming and J lost 4 bases; unmatched junction nucleotides: 3. This CDR3 spans 14 amino acids. Germline lookup yields CDR1 SEHNR and CDR2 FQNEAQ (reference sequence). CDR3 amino acids: CASSSGQGPDTQYF. The DNA of the CDR3 is TGTGCCAGCAGCTCGGGACAGGGCCCAGATACGCAGTATTTT.

This clonotype was seen a few times. The chain employs TRBV10-3 and TRBJ1-4; 9 bases align to TRBD1. Germline trimming cut 3 bases from V and 10 bases from J; bases unmatched to any gene: 9. Germline V gene data show CDR1 as ENHRY and CDR2 as SYGVKD. The CDR3 consists of 15 residues. The CDR3 bases are TGTGCCATCAGTGACTTGGCGAACAGGGGGCGAAAACTGTTTTTT. Translated, it gives CAISDLANRGRKLFF.

This clonotype came up many times. CDR3 amino acids: CASSHPRETQYF. The CDR3 DNA is TGTGCCAGCAGCCACCCGCGCGAGACCCAGTACTTC. The genes are TRBV4-2 and TRBJ2-5, with D unresolved. The V end was cut by 3 bases, the J end by 5 bases, with 7 bases between. This CDR3 has 12 residues. CDR1 and CDR2 from the germline V gene are LGHNA and YNFKEQ.

This clonotype has more than one count but fewer than ten. DNA of the CDR3: TGTGCCAGCAGCTTGATAGGGGAATTGGCTTTCTTT. It encodes CASSLIGELAFF. The chain is built from TRBV5-4 and TRBJ1-1, with a possible D match to TRBD1 (5 bases). The CDR3 contains 12 residues. CDR1 SGHNT and CDR2 YYREEE come from the germline V gene (reference sequence). V was shortened by 1 base and J by 11 bases, with 12 bases between the two germline ends.

This clonotype was found many times. The chain recombines TRBV23-1 with TRBJ2-2; D gene uncertain. TRBV23-1 is given ORF status, its function remaining uncertain. The CDR3 covers 15 residues. V dropped 0 bases and J dropped 1 base, with 6 bases sitting between them. CDR3 amino acids: CASSQSTGNTGELFF. In nucleotides, the CDR3 is TGCGCCAGCAGTCAATCCACGGGGAACACCGGGGAGCTGTTTTTT.

This clonotype was counted at least ten times. The chain is built from TRBV6-2 or TRBV6-3 and TRBJ2-7; no clear D. Germline V gives CDR1 MNHEY, CDR2 SVGEGT. The CDR3 contains 13 residues. V gave up 2 bases and J gave up 3 bases, with 8 bases separating them. CDR3 region: CASSYGQNYEQYF. The CDR3 region has the DNA TGTGCCAGCAGTTACGGGCAGAACTACGAGCAGTACTTC.

The V gene is TRBV5-1, the J gene TRBJ2-5, with D perhaps matching TRBD2 (5 bases). The V end lost 3 bases, the J end lost 5 bases, and 17 bases lay between the germline ends. This CDR3 has 15 amino acids. Germline V gene sequence: CDR1 SGHRS, CDR2 YFSETQ. The CDR3: CASSSTLLEAETQYF. In nucleotides, the CDR3 is TGCGCCAGCAGCTCTACCCTTTTGGAGGCGGAGACCCAGTACTTC.

In its sample, this clonotype was seen many times. V is TRBV12-3 or TRBV12-4 and J is TRBJ2-1; tentatively, D is TRBD1 (5 bases). Trimming shortened V by 5 bases and J by 4 bases, and 15 bases separated the two germline ends. CDR3 length equals 15 residues. Here the CDR3 reads CASSRQGYAYNEQFF. DNA of the CDR3: TGTGCCAGCAGTCGTCAGGGATATGCGTACAATGAGCAGTTCTTC.

This clonotype was seen more than once but under ten times. The V gene is TRBV7-2, the J gene TRBJ2-7; D is unresolved. The ends were cut back, 1 base at V and 3 bases at J, with 7 bases in the middle. The germline V gene encodes CDR1 SGHTA and CDR2 FQGNSA. The CDR3 covers 13 residues. The CDR3 sequence is CASSLGASYEQYF. CDR3 sequence (DNA): TGTGCCAGCAGCTTAGGGGCAAGCTACGAGCAGTACTTC.

In this sample, this clonotype turned up many times. The chain couples TRBV5-1 to TRBJ2-6; TRBD2 matches at 9 bases. After removal of 1 base from V and 0 bases from J, the junction contained 5 bases not matched to a gene. The germline V gene encodes CDR1 SGHRS and CDR2 YFSETQ. The CDR3 extends over 18 amino acids. This CDR3 reads CASSLHPRGGSGANVLTF. In DNA form, the CDR3 reads TGCGCCAGCAGCTTGCACCCGCGGGGGGGCTCTGGGGCCAACGTCCTGACTTTC.

In this sample, this clonotype turned up a few times. The chain couples TRBV7-9 to TRBJ2-7, with 12 nucleotides matching TRBD2. The ends lost 4 bases at V and 4 bases at J; junction bases unmatched: 5. CDR1 and CDR2 (germline): SEHNR, FQNEAQ (reference sequence). CDR3 length: 15 residues. CDR3 loop: CASSSTSGGLYEQYF. In nucleotides, the CDR3 is TGTGCCAGCAGCTCTACTAGCGGGGGGTTGTACGAGCAGTACTTC. The full variable domain, in which reference TRBV7-9 and TRBJ2-7 provide the parts outside the CDR3, is DTGVSQNPRHKITKRGQNVTFRCDPISEHNRLYWYRQTLGQGPEFLTYFQNEAQLEKSRLLSDRFSAERPKGSFSTLEIQRTEQGDSAMYLCASSSTSGGLYEQYFGPGTRLTVT.

The chain joins TRBV14 to TRBJ1-1, with unresolved D. Looked up from germline, CDR1 is SGHDN and CDR2 is FVKESK. The CDR3 runs 13 residues. The V and J ends lost 4 bases and 4 bases respectively, with 10 bases between them. CDR3 nucleotides: TGTGCCAGCAGCCTTAATGTGGGCACTGAAGCTTTCTTT. It translates to CASSLNVGTEAFF.

The rearrangement uses TRBV12-3 or TRBV12-4 and TRBJ2-1; 10 bases line up with TRBD1. The CDR3 extends over 14 amino acids. With 6 bases clipped from V and 7 bases from J, the junction kept 6 bases outside the gene matches. The CDR3 sequence is CASRGTGVTNEQFF. CDR3 in DNA: TGTGCCAGCAGGGGGACAGGGGTTACGAATGAGCAGTTCTTC.